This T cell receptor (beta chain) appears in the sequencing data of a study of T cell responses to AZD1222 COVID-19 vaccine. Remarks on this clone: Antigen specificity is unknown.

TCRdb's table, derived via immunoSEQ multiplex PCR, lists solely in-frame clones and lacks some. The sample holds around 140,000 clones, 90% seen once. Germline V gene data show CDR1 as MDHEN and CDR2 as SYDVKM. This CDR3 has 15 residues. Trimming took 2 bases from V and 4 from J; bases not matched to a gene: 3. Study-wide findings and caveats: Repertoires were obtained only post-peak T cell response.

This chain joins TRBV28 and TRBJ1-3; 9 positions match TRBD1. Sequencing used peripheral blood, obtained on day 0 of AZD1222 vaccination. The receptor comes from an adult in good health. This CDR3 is CASSLVGTGGNTIYF. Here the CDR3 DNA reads TGTGCCAGCAGTTTAGTAGGGACAGGGGGAAACACCATATATTTT.